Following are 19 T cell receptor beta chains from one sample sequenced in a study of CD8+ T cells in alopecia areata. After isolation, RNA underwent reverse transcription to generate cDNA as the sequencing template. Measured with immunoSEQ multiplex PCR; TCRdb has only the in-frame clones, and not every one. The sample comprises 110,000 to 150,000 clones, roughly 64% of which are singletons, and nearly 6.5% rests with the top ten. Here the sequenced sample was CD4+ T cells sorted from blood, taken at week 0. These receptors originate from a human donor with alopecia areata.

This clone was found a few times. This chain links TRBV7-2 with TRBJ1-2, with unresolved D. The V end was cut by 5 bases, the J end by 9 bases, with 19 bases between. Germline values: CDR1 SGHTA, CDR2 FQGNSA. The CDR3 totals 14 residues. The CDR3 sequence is CASSAHTHEVRYTF. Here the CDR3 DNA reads TGTGCCAGCAGCGCTCATACCCATGAAGTTCGCTACACCTTC.

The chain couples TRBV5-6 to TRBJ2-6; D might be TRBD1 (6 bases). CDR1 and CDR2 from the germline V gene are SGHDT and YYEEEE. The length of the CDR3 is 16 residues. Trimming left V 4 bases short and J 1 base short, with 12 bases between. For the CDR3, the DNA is TGTGCCAGCAGCCTTATAACAGGGTCTGGGGCCAACGTCCTGACTTTC. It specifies CASSLITGSGANVLTF.

The CDR3 spells CSVENSQGKLFF. In nucleotides, the CDR3 is TGCAGCGTTGAAAACTCTCAAGGAAAACTGTTTTTT. The chain has TRBV29-1 and TRBJ1-4, with no clear D. This CDR3 has 12 amino acids. V lost 2 bases, J lost 10 bases, and 11 bases lay in between. The germline gives CDR1 SQVTM, CDR2 ANQGSEA.

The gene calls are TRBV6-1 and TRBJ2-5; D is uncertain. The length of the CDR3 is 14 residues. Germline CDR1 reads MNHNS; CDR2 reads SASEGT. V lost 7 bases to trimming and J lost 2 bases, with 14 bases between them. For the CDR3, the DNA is TGTGCCAGCACAGAAGGCCGGATTCAAGAGACCCAGTACTTC. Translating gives CASTEGRIQETQYF.

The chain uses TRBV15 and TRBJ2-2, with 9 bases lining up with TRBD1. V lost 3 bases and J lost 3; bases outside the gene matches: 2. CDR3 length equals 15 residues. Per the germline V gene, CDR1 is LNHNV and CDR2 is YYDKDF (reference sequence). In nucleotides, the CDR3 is TGTGCCACCAGCAGGGACAGGGGATACACCGGGGAGCTGTTTTTT. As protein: CATSRDRGYTGELFF.

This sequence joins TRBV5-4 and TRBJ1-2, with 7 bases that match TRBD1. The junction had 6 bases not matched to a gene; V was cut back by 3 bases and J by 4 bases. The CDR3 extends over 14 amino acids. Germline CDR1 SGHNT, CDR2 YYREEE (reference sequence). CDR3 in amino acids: CASSYTGEIYGYTF. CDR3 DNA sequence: TGTGCCAGCAGCTACACAGGGGAGATCTATGGCTACACCTTC.

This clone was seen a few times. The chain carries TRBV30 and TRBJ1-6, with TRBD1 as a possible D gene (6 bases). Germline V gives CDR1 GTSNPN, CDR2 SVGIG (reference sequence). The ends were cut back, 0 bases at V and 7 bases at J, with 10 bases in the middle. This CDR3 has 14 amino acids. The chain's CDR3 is CAWSVDSKNSPLHF. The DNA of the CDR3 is TGTGCCTGGAGTGTGGACAGTAAAAATTCACCCCTCCACTTT.

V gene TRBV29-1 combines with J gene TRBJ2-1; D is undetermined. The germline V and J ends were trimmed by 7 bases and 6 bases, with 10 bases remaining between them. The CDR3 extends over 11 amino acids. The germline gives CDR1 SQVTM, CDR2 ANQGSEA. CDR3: CSEASSNEQFF. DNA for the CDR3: TGCAGCGAGGCTAGTAGCAATGAGCAGTTCTTC.

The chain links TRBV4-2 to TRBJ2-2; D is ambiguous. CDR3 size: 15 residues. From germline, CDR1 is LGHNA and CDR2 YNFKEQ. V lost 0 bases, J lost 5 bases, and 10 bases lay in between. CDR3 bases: TGTGCCAGCAGCCAAGATTTTGGTAGGACCGGGGAGCTGTTTTTT. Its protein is CASSQDFGRTGELFF.

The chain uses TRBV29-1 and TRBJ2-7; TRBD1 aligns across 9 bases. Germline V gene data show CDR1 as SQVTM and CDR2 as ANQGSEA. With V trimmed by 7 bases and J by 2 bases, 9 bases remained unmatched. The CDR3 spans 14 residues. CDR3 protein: CSGGQGLGPYEQYF. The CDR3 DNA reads TGCAGCGGGGGACAGGGATTGGGTCCCTACGAGCAGTACTTC.

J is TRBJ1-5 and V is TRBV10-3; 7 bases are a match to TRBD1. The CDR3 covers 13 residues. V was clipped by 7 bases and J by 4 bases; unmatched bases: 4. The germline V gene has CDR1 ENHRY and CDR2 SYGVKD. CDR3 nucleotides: TGTGCCATCACTCAGGACAGGAATCAGCCCCAGCATTTT. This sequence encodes CAITQDRNQPQHF.

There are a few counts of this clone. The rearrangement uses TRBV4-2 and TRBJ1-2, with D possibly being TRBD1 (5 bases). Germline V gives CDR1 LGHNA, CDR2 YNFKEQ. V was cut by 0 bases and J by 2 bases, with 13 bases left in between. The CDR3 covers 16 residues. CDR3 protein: CASSQDMAGSNYGYTF. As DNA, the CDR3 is TGTGCCAGCAGCCAAGATATGGCAGGGTCCAACTATGGCTACACCTTC.

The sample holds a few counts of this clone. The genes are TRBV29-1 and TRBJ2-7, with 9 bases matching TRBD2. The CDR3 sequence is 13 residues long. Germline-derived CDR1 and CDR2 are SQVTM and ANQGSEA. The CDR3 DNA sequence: TGCAACGTATGCGGGGGGGTTCCCTACGAGCAGTACTTC. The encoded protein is CNVCGGVPYEQYF.

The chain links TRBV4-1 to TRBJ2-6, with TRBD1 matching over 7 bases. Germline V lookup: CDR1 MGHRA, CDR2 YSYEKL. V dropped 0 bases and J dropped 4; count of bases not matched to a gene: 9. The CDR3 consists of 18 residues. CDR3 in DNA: TGCGCCAGCAGCCAAGAATTTACAGGGGTTACAGGGGCCAACGTCCTGACTTTC. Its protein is CASSQEFTGVTGANVLTF.

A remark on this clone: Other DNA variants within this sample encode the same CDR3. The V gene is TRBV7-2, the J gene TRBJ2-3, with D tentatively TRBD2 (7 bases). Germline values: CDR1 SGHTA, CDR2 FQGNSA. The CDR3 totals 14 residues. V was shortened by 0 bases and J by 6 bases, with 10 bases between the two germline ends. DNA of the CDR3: TGTGCCAGCAGCTTAGCGGGGGGGCGGGATACGCAGTATTTT. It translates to CASSLAGGRDTQYF.

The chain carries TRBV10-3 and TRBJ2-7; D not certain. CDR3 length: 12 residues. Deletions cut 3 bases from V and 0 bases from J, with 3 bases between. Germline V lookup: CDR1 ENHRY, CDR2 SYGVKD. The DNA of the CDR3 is TGTGCCATCAGTGACGGCTCCTACGAGCAGTACTTC. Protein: CAISDGSYEQYF.

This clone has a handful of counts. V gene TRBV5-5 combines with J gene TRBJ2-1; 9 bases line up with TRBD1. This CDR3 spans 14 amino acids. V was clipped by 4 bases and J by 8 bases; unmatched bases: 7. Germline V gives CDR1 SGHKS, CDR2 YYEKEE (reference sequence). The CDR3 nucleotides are TGTGCCAGCAGCCCGTCGGGACAGGGATATGAGCAGTTCTTC. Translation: CASSPSGQGYEQFF.

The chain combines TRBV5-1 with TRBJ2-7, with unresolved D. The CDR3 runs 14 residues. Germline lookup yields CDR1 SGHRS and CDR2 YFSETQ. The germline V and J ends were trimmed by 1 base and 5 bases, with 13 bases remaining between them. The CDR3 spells CASSLSTVWDEQYF. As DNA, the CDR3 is TGCGCCAGCAGCTTGAGTACAGTATGGGACGAGCAGTACTTC.

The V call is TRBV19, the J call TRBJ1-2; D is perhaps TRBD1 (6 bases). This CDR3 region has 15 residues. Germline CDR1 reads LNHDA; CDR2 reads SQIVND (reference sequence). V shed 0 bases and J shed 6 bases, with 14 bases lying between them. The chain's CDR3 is CASSIEQGEYHGYTF. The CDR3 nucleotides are TGTGCCAGTAGTATAGAACAGGGCGAATACCATGGCTACACCTTC.